This T cell receptor beta chain appears in the sequencing data of a study of cytomegalovirus exposure and HLA in healthy donors. Looking at the study overall: In a previous analysis, around 120 million unique TCR beta sequences were found from 150 million to 200 million T cells.

PCR was performed using 60 Vbeta and 13 Jbeta primers. The assay was immunoSEQ multiplex PCR, and TCRdb's table has in-frame clones only and misses some. The top ten clones hold around 0.7% of a sample with about 130,000 clones, about four fifths of them seen once. V gave up 5 bases and J gave up 7 bases, with 15 bases separating them. The CDR3 extends over 14 amino acids. Germline V CDR1 and CDR2: LNHDA, SQIVND (reference sequence). The count of this clone is one. The TCR comes from a man between 18 and 29 years old in good health and CMV-seronegative. The sequenced material came from PBMCs. This chain joins TRBV19 and TRBJ1-5; D may be TRBD1 (5 bases). CDR3 DNA sequence: TGTGCCAGTAGTCCACGTCGTTGGGGCCAGCCCCAGCATTTT. Its protein is CASSPRRWGQPQHF.